The 8 T cell receptor beta chains below come from one sample, sequenced in a study of blood T cells in healthy people across ages. The authors ran a second PCR of 7 to 11 cycles using a sample-barcoded 5' primer and a J-beta primer mix. TCRdb re-derived calls from the 5' RACE reads in MiXCR, one entry per CDR3 protein. The table includes about 1.6 million distinct CDR3 sequences, roughly a third detected once. The sequenced sample was blood. Every receptor here comes from a woman aged 25 to 39 in good health.

This chain connects TRBV6-1 to TRBJ2-3; D not resolved. The CDR3 loop spans 15 amino acids. V shed 0 bases and J shed 8 bases, with 15 bases lying between them. Germline V gives CDR1 MNHNS, CDR2 SASEGT. The CDR3 reads CASSEALQAAGTQYF. As DNA, the CDR3 is TGTGCCAGCAGTGAAGCGCTTCAGGCCGCAGGTACGCAGTATTTT.

V usage is TRBV7-9 and J usage is TRBJ1-1; 7 bases are a match to TRBD1. This CDR3 region has 16 residues. Germline-derived CDR1 and CDR2 are SEHNR and FQNEAQ (reference sequence). Unmatched junction bases numbered 13, after V lost 6 bases and J lost 3 bases. CDR3 bases: TGTGCCAGCAGAGCCAGCTTCGGAGGGGGCCACACTGAAGCTTTCTTT. This sequence encodes CASRASFGGGHTEAFF.

This sequence joins TRBV6-4 and TRBJ2-2; 7 bases fit TRBD2. Trimming removed 0 bases from V and 6 bases from J; junction bases left unmatched: 1. CDR3 length equals 14 residues. Germline CDR1 and CDR2: MRHNA and SNTAGT. The CDR3 nucleotides read TGTGCCAGCAGTGACTCCCGGGGGGCCGGGGAGCTGTTTTTT. Amino acids: CASSDSRGAGELFF.

This clonotype was seen more than once but under ten times. The chain couples TRBV7-2 to TRBJ2-3; D gene unclear. The CDR3 is 12 amino acids. Germline lookup yields CDR1 SGHTA and CDR2 FQGNSA. V was cut by 3 bases and J by 4 bases, with 5 bases left in between. CDR3: CASSFYADTQYF. Written as DNA, the CDR3 is TGTGCCAGCAGCTTCTATGCAGATACGCAGTATTTT. Supplemented by reference TRBV7-2 and TRBJ2-3, the full variable domain reads GAGVSQSPSNKVTEKGKDVELRCDPISGHTALYWYRQSLGQGLEFLIYFQGNSAPDKSGLPSDRFSAERTGGSVSTLTIQRTQQEDSAVYLCASSFYADTQYFGPGTRLTVL.

This clonotype was counted a few times. This chain uses TRBV4-2 with TRBJ2-1, with 8 bases fitting TRBD2. Losses at the gene ends were 0 bases for V and 8 bases for J; bases not matched to a gene: 18. The CDR3 has 19 amino acids. CDR1 LGHNA and CDR2 YNFKEQ come from the germline V gene. CDR3 nucleotides: TGTGCCAGCAGCCAAGATCCGGGGATAGCGGGGCCCGGGGGGGATGAGCAGTTCTTC. This gives the protein CASSQDPGIAGPGGDEQFF.

The chain recombines TRBV3-1 with TRBJ2-5, with unresolved D. CDR1 LGHDT and CDR2 YNNKEL come from the germline V gene (reference sequence). The V and J ends lost 8 bases and 11 bases respectively, with 21 bases between them. This CDR3 spans 13 amino acids. CDR3 nucleotides: TGTGCCAGCCGCCCCTTTTCACAGAGAGAGCAGTACTTC. Protein: CASRPFSQREQYF.

The V call is TRBV18, the J call TRBJ2-4, with 7 bases identical to TRBD1. In germline, CDR1 is KGHSH, CDR2 LQKENI. The CDR3 runs to 16 residues. V dropped 3 bases and J dropped 0; count of bases not matched to a gene: 5. The CDR3 here is CASSPPTGVAKNIQYF. CDR3 coding DNA: TGTGCCAGCTCACCCCCAACAGGGGTAGCCAAAAACATTCAGTACTTC.

This clonotype has just a few counts. This chain joins TRBV18 and TRBJ2-7; D is unresolved. The CDR3 length is 14 residues. CDR1 is KGHSH, CDR2 LQKENI, per germline. V lost 3 bases and J lost 2, with 11 bases in between. The CDR3 loop reads CASSPYQLAYEQYF. The DNA for the CDR3 is TGTGCCAGCTCACCTTACCAGCTGGCCTACGAGCAGTACTTC.